Sequencing of this T cell receptor beta chain was carried out in a study of CD4+ T cells in melanoma. Assay used: immunoSEQ multiplex PCR; TCRdb lists only in-frame clones, some missing. The sample lists 10,000 or so clones; 50% to 65% were seen once. As for this clone: Its antigen is as yet unknown.

The study, taken as a whole, reports: Neoantigen-specific CD4+ T cells in melanoma reportedly had diverse differentiation states. CD8+ T cell, macrophage and B cell function reportedly correlated with neoantigen-specific CD4+ T cells.

V was clipped by 5 bases and J by 4 bases; unmatched bases: 5. This CDR3 has 16 residues. Looked up from germline, CDR1 is SGHNT and CDR2 is YENEEA. Sequenced: cells from a culture (not recorded whether cultured in vitro). The gene calls are TRBV11-3 and TRBJ2-5; 15 bases are shared with TRBD2. The TCR sequence derives from a human donor with melanoma. The CDR3 spells CASSTGTSGGSETQYF. The CDR3 DNA reads as TGTGCCAGCAGCACGGGGACTAGCGGGGGGTCAGAGACCCAGTACTTC.